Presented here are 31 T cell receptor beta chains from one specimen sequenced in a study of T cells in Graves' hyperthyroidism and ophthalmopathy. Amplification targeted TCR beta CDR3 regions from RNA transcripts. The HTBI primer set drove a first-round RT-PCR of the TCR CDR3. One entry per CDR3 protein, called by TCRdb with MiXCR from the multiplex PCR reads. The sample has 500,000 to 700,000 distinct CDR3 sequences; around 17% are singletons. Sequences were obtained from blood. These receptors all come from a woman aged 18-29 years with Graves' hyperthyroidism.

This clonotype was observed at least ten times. The CDR3 bases are TGTGCCAGCAGCTTATCAGGCCCCAGCTCCTACGAGCAGTACTTC. Translating gives CASSLSGPSSYEQYF. This chain uses TRBV7-2 with TRBJ2-7; D not resolved. With 2 bases removed from V and 0 bases from J, the gap between germline ends came to 11 bases. The CDR3 covers 15 residues. CDR1 and CDR2 (germline): SGHTA, FQGNSA.

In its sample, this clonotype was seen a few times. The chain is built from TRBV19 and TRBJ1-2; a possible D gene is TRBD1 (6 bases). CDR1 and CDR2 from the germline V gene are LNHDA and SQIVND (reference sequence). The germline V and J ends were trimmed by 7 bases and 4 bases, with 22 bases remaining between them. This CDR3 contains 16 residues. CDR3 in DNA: TGTGCCAGTACAATGTACTCCGGGACACATACCTATGGCTACACCTTC. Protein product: CASTMYSGTHTYGYTF.

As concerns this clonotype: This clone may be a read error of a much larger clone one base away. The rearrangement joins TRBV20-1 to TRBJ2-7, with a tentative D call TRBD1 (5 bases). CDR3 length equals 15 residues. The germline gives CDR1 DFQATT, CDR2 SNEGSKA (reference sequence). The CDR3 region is CSARDIVGRGYEQHF. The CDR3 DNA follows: TGCAGTGCTAGAGATATCGTCGGTAGGGGCTACGAGCAGCACTTC.

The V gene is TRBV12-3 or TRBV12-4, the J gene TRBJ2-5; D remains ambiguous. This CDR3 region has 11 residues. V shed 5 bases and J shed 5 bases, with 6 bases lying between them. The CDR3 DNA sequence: TGTGCCAGCAGTCGGGTGGAGACCCAGTACTTC. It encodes CASSRVETQYF.

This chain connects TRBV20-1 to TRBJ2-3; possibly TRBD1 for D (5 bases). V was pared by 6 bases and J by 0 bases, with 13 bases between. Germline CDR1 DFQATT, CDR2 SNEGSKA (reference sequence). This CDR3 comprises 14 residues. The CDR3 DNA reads TGCAGTGCCGCCAGGGTCCGGAGCACAGATACGCAGTATTTT. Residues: CSAARVRSTDTQYF.

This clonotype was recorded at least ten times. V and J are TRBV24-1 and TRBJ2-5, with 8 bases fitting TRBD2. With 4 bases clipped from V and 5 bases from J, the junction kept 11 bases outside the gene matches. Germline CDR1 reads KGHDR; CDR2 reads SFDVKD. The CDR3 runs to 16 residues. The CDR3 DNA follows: TGTGCCACCAGTGACCCCGGGGGGGAGGATCGGGAGACCCAGTACTTC. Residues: CATSDPGGEDRETQYF.

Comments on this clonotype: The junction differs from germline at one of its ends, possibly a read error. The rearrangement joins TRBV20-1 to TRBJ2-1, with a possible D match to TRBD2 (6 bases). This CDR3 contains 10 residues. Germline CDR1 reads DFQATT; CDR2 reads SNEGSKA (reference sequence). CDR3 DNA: TGCAGTGCTAGAGTGGAGGGGCCCATCTTC. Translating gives CSARVEGPIF.

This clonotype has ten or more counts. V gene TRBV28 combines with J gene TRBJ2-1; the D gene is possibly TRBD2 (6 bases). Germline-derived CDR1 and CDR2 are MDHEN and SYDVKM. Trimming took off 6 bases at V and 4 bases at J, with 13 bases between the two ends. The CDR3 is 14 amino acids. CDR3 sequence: CASRAGRGYNEQFF. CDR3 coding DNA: TGTGCCAGCAGGGCGGGGCGAGGATACAATGAGCAGTTCTTC.

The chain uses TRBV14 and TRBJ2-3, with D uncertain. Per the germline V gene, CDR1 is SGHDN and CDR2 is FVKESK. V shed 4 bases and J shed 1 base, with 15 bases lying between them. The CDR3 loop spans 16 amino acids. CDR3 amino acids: CASSPGKREGTDTQYF. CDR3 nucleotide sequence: TGTGCCAGCAGCCCAGGAAAACGAGAAGGCACAGATACGCAGTATTTT.

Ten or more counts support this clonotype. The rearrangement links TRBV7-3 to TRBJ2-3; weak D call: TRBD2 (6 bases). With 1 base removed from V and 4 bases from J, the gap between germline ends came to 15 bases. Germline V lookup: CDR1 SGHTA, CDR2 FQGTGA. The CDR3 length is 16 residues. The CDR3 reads CASSLMRGVVSDTQYF. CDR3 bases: TGTGCCAGCAGCTTAATGCGCGGGGTAGTCTCAGATACGCAGTATTTT.

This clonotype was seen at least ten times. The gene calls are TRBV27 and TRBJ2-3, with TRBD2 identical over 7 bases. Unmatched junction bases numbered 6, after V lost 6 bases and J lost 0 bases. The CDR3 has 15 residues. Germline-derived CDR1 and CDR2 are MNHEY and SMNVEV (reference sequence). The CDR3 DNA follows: TGTGCCAGCAGCGATCGCGGGAGTAGCACAGATACGCAGTATTTT. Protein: CASSDRGSSTDTQYF.

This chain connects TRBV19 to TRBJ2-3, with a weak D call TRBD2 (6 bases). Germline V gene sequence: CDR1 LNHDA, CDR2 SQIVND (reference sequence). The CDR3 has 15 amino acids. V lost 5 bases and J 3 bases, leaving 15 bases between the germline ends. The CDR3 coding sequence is TGTGCCAGTAGTCCAACGGGACTCACAACAGATACGCAGTATTTT. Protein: CASSPTGLTTDTQYF.

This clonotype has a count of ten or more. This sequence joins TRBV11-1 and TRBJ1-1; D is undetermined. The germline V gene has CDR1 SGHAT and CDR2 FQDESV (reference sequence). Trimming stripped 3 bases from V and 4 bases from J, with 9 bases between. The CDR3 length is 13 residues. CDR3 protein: CASSLGSGTEAFF. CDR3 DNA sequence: TGTGCCAGCAGCTTGGGCTCGGGCACTGAAGCTTTCTTT.

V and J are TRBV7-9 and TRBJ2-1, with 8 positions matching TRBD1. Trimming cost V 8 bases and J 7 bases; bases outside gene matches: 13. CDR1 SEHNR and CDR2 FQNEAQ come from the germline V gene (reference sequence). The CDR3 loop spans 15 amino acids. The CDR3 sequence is CASATGQGARNEQFF. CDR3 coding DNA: TGTGCCAGCGCTACGGGGCAGGGGGCGCGGAATGAGCAGTTCTTC.

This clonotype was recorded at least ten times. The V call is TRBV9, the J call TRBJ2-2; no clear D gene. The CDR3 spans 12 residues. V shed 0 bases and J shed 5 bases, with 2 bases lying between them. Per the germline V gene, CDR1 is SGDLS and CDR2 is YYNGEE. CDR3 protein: CASSVDTGELFF. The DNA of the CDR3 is TGTGCCAGCAGCGTAGATACCGGGGAGCTGTTTTTT.

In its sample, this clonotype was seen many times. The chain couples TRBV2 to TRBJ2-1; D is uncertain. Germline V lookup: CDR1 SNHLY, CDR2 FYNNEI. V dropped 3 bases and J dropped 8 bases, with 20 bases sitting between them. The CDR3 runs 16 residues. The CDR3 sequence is CASSDPLRNRVHEQFF. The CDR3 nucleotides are TGTGCCAGCAGTGATCCCCTCAGGAATAGGGTCCATGAGCAGTTCTTC.

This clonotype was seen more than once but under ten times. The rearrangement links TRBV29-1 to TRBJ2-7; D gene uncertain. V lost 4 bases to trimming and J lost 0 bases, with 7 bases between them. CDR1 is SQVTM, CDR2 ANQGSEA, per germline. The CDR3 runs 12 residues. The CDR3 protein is CSVVNFSYEQYF. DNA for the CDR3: TGCAGCGTTGTTAACTTCTCCTACGAGCAGTACTTC.

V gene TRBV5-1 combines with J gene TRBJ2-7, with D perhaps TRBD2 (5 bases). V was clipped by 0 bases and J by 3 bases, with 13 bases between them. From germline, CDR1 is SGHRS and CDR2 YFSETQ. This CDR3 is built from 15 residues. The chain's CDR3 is CASSLELLGNYEQYF. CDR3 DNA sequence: TGCGCCAGCAGCTTGGAGCTACTCGGGAACTACGAGCAGTACTTC. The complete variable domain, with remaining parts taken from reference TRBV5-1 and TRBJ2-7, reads KAGVTQTPRYLIKTRGQQVTLSCSPISGHRSVSWYQQTPGQGLQFLFEYFSETQRNKGNFPGRFSGRQFSNSRSEMNVSTLELGDSALYLCASSLELLGNYEQYFGPGTRLTVT.

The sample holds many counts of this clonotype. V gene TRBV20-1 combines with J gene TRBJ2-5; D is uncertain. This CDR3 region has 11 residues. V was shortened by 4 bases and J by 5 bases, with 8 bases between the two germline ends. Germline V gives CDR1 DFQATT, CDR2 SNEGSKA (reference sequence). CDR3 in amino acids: CSAKDGETQYF. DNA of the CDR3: TGCAGTGCTAAAGATGGGGAGACCCAGTACTTC.

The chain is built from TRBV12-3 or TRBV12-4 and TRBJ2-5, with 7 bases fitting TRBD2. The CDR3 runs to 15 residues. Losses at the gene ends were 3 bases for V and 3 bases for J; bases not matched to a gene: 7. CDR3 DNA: TGTGCCAGCAGTTTCGGCCAGCGGGATGAAGAGACCCAGTACTTC. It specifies CASSFGQRDEETQYF.

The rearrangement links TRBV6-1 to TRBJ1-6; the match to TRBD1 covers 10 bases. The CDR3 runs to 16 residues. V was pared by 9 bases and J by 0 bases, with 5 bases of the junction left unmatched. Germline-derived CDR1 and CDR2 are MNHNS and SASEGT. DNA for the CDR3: TGTGCCAGGACAGGGGGCCGCAGCTCCTATAATTCACCCCTCCACTTT. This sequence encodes CARTGGRSSYNSPLHF.

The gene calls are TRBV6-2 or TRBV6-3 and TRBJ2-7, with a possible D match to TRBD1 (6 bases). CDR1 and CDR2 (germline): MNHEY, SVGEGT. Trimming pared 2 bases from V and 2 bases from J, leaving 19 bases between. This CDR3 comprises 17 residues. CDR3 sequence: CASSYLRTDKQPYEQYF. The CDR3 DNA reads TGTGCCAGCAGTTACCTAAGGACAGACAAACAGCCCTACGAGCAGTACTTC.

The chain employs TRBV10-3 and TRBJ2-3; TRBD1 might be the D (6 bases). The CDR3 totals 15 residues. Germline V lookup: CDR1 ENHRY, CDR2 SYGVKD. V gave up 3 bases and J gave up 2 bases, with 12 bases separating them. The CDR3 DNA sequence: TGTGCCATCAGTGACCAGGGGATTGACACAGATACGCAGTATTTT. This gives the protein CAISDQGIDTDTQYF.

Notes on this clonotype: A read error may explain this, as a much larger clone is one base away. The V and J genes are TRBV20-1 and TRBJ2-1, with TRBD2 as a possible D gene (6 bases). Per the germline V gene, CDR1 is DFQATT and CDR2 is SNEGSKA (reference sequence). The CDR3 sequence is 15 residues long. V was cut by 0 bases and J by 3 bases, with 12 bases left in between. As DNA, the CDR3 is TGCAGTGCTAGAGATCCCGGGAGAGGCTACAATGAGCAGTTCTTC. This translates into CSARDPGRGYNEQFF.

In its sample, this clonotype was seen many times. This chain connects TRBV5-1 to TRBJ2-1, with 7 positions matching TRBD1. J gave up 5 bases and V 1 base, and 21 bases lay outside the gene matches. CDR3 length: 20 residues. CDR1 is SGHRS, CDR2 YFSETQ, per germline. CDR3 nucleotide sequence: TGCGCCAGCAGCTTGAAAGTGGGACAGAGGGCCAATTGGGGTAACAATGAGCAGTTCTTC. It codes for CASSLKVGQRANWGNNEQFF.

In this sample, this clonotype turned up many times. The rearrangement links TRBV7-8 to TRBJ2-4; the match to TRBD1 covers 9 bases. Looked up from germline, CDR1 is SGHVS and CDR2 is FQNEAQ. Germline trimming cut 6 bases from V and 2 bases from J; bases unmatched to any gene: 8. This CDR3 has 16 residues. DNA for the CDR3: TGTGCCAGCAGTAGAGGCGGGACAGGGCCCAAAAACATTCAGTACTTC. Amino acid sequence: CASSRGGTGPKNIQYF. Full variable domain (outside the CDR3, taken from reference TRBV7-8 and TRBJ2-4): GAGVSQSPRYKVAKRGQDVALRCDPISGHVSLFWYQQALGQGPEFLTYFQNEAQLDKSGLPSDRFFAERPEGSVSTLKIQRTQQEDSAVYLCASSRGGTGPKNIQYFGAGTRLSVL.

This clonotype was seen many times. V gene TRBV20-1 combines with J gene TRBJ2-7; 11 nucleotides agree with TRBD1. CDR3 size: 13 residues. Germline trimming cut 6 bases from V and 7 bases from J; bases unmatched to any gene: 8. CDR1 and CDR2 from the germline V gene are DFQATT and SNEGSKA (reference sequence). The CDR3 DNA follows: TGCAGTGCGAGACAGGACAGGGGGCCGGAGCAGTACTTC. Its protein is CSARQDRGPEQYF.

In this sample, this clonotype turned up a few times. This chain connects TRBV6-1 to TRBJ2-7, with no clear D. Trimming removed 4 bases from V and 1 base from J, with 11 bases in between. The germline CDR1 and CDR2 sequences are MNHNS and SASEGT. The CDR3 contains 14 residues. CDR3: CASSAQSVSYEQYF. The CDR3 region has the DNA TGTGCCAGCAGTGCACAGTCCGTTTCCTACGAGCAGTACTTC.

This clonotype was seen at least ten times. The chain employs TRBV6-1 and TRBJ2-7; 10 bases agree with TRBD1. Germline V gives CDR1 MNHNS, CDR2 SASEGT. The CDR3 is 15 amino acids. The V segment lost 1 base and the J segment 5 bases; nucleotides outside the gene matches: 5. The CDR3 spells CASSEGTGGSNEQYF. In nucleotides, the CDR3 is TGTGCCAGCAGTGAAGGGACAGGGGGTAGCAACGAGCAGTACTTC.

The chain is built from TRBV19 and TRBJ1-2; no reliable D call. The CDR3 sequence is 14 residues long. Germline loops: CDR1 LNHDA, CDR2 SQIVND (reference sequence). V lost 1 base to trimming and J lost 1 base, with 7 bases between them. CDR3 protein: CASSIGNGNYGYTF. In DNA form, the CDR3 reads TGTGCCAGTAGTATAGGAAACGGTAACTATGGCTACACCTTC.

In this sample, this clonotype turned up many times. Here the CDR3 DNA reads TGTGCCAGCAGCCGCTTTACAGGGGTGGACTATGGCTACACCTTC. Translating it yields CASSRFTGVDYGYTF. The chain uses TRBV12-3 or TRBV12-4 and TRBJ1-2, with 7 bases fitting TRBD1. The CDR3 is 15 amino acids. After removal of 6 bases from V and 3 bases from J, the junction contained 10 bases not matched to a gene.